This T cell receptor (beta chain) derives from a study of T cell responses to AZD1222 COVID-19 vaccine. CDR1 is SGHNT, CDR2 YYREEE, per germline (reference sequence). V was trimmed by 4 bases and J by 2 bases, leaving 9 bases between them. The CDR3 covers 13 residues. Assay used: immunoSEQ multiplex PCR; TCRdb lists only in-frame clones, some missing. The sample includes approximately 110,000 clones, more than 75% of them seen just once. This sample comprised peripheral blood, obtained on day 0 of AZD1222 vaccination. This chain links TRBV5-4 with TRBJ2-5; D not certain. This clonotype was obtained from an adult in good health. The CDR3 nucleotides are TGTGCCAGCAGCCCCCTGGTTCAAGAGACCCAGTACTTC. Translation: CASSPLVQETQYF. Together with reference TRBV5-4 and TRBJ2-5, the CDR3 gives the full variable domain: ETGVTQSPTHLIKTRGQQVTLRCSSQSGHNTVSWYQQALGQGPQFIFQYYREEENGRGNFPPRFSGLQFPNYSSELNVNALELDDSALYLCASSPLVQETQYFGPGTRLLVL.